This entry is about one TCR beta chain. No antigen is known for it. Libraries of TCR beta came from quantitative 5'-RACE with molecular barcodes. Each CDR3 protein is one row after TCRdb ran MiXCR on the 5' RACE reads. Here the sample spans fewer than 750,000 distinct CDR3 sequences, around 19% being singletons. Germline CDR1 and CDR2: SEHNR and FQNEAQ (reference sequence). V was clipped by 0 bases and J by 2 bases, with 11 bases between them. This CDR3 comprises 15 residues. The sample is drawn from a study of CD8 T cells in ankylosing spondylitis. Points from the study as a whole: Reactive arthritis synovial fluid and blood were previously reported to contain some motif variants. Within matched ankylosing spondylitis synovial fluid, disease-linked clones were reportedly significantly enriched. Disease-linked clones bore a CD8+ phenotype, appearing relatively rarely in peripheral blood. Ankylosing spondylitis blood seemed to carry a telltale TCR beta motif made of roughly eight highly homologous variants.

The source of this sequence is a male donor with ankylosing spondylitis. This chain uses TRBV7-9 with TRBJ2-7; TRBD2 might be the D (6 bases). Material for sequencing was blood, either unsorted or a sorted T cell fraction (not recorded which). CDR3 residues: CASSLAGRDPYEQYF. As DNA, the CDR3 is TGTGCCAGCAGCTTAGCTGGGCGGGACCCCTACGAGCAGTACTTC.